This T cell receptor beta chain was found in a study of blood T cell repertoires in COVID-19. Sequenced by immunoSEQ multiplex PCR; TCRdb stores in-frame clones only, minus some. The sample includes over 150,000 clones, approximately 84% of them seen just once. This CDR3 comprises 13 residues. J gave up 3 bases and V 6 bases, and 2 bases lay outside the gene matches. Germline CDR1 is SGHAT and CDR2 is FQNNGV. The V gene is TRBV11-2, the J gene TRBJ2-5, with 9 bases aligning to TRBD1. The source of this sequence is a woman between 55 and 75 years old with COVID-19, enrolled during active disease. Sequenced material: peripheral blood. Here the CDR3 reads CASRGQGKETQYF. The CDR3 region has the DNA TGTGCCAGCAGGGGACAGGGAAAAGAGACCCAGTACTTC.